The 3 T cell receptor beta chains below come from one sample, sequenced in a study of blood T cell repertoires in COVID-19. TCRdb's table, derived via immunoSEQ multiplex PCR, lists solely in-frame clones and lacks some. This table has about 270,000 clones, 88% appearing once. The sequenced sample consisted of peripheral blood. The source is a man in his 60s who had recovered from COVID-19.

This clone appeared once. The chain combines TRBV29-1 with TRBJ2-3; 7 bases align to TRBD2. CDR1 is SQVTM, CDR2 ANQGSEA, per germline. Germline trimming cut 5 bases from V and 1 base from J; bases unmatched to any gene: 9. The CDR3 has 15 amino acids. This CDR3 reads CSVPGGKGRTDTQYF. The CDR3 bases are TGCAGCGTTCCCGGGGGGAAGGGGCGCACAGATACGCAGTATTTT.

V gene TRBV3-1 (or the pseudogene TRBV3-2) combines with J gene TRBJ2-2, with 9 bases that match TRBD1. Germline trimming cut 1 base from V and 1 base from J; bases unmatched to any gene: 1. This CDR3 contains 16 residues. Germline V gives CDR1 LGHDT, CDR2 YNNKEL (reference sequence). The CDR3 region is CASSQGQGVNTGELFF. CDR3 in DNA: TGTGCCAGCAGCCAAGGACAGGGGGTGAACACCGGGGAGCTGTTTTTT.

The chain recombines TRBV10-3 with TRBJ1-1; perhaps TRBD1 as D (6 bases). Trimming took off 4 bases at V and 1 base at J, with 10 bases between the two ends. The CDR3 has 14 amino acids. Germline loops: CDR1 ENHRY, CDR2 SYGVKD. CDR3: CAISASQGNTEAFF. In DNA, the CDR3 is TGTGCCATCAGTGCGTCACAGGGGAACACTGAAGCTTTCTTT.